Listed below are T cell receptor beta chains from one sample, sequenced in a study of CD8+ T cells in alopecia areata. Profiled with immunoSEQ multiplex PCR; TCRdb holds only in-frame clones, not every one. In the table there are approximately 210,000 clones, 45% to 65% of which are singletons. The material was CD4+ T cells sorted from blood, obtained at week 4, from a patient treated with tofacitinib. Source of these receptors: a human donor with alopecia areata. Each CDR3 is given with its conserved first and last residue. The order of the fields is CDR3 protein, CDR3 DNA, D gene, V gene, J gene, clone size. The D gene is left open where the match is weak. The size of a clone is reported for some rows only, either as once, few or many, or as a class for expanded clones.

CDR3: CATLGRETSYEQYF
DNA: TGTGCCACCTTGGGCAGGGAAACTTCCTACGAGCAGTACTTC
D: NA
V: TRBV2
J: TRBJ2-7
size: NA

CDR3: CASSGSYEQYF
DNA: TGTGCCAGCAGTGGAAGCTACGAGCAGTACTTC
D: NA
V: TRBV2
J: TRBJ2-7
size: NA

CDR3: CASSSRLSSGANVLTF
DNA: TGTGCCAGCAGCTCCAGGCTCAGCTCTGGGGCCAACGTCCTGACTTTC
D: NA
V: TRBV7-9
J: TRBJ2-6
size: NA

CDR3: CASTRFRTDTEAFF
DNA: TGTGCCAGCACCCGATTTCGGACGGACACTGAAGCTTTCTTT
D: NA
V: TRBV6-5
J: TRBJ1-1
size: few

CDR3: CASSRTPKGQETQYF
DNA: TGTGCCAGCAGCCGCACTCCTAAGGGTCAAGAGACCCAGTACTTC
D: NA
V: TRBV7-9
J: TRBJ2-5
size: NA

CDR3: CASSLPNRGMDTEAFF
DNA: TGTGCCAGCAGCTTACCCAACAGGGGAATGGACACTGAAGCTTTCTTT
D: TRBD1
V: TRBV7-8
J: TRBJ1-1
size: NA

CDR3: CASSYGVSTDTQYF
DNA: TGTGCCAGCAGTTACGGGGTTAGCACAGATACGCAGTATTTT
D: NA
V: TRBV6-5
J: TRBJ2-3
size: NA

CDR3: CASSQTSGSSYEQYF
DNA: TGTGCCAGCAGCCAGACTAGCGGATCCTCCTACGAGCAGTACTTC
D: TRBD2
V: TRBV11-2
J: TRBJ2-7
size: few

CDR3: CASSPRRTKETQYF
DNA: TGTGCCAGCAGCCCCCGGCGGACGAAAGAGACCCAGTACTTC
D: NA
V: TRBV6-1
J: TRBJ2-5
size: few

CDR3: CASSLAREAGELFF
DNA: TGTGCCAGCAGCTTAGCCCGGGAGGCCGGGGAGCTGTTTTTT
D: TRBD2
V: TRBV7-2
J: TRBJ2-2
size: NA

CDR3: CASSPTLVLPGEQYF
DNA: TGTGCCAGCTCACCAACCCTCGTCCTACCCGGGGAGCAGTACTTC
D: NA
V: TRBV18
J: TRBJ2-7
size: NA

CDR3: CAWSRTGSGETQYF
DNA: TGTGCCTGGAGTAGGACAGGGTCAGGAGAGACCCAGTACTTC
D: TRBD1
V: TRBV30
J: TRBJ2-5
size: few

CDR3: CASRRDRTYGYTF
DNA: TGTGCCAGCAGGCGGGACCGCACCTATGGCTACACCTTC
D: NA
V: TRBV6-5
J: TRBJ1-2
size: NA

CDR3: CASSPAVWEDEKLFF
DNA: TGTGCCAGCAGCCCAGCAGTTTGGGAGGATGAAAAACTGTTTTTT
D: NA
V: TRBV14
J: TRBJ1-4
size: few

CDR3: CASLESGVSGEQYF
DNA: TGCGCCAGCCTTGAATCCGGGGTTTCGGGCGAGCAGTACTTC
D: NA
V: TRBV5-1
J: TRBJ2-7
size: NA

CDR3: CASSVGTGEDEQYF
DNA: TGTGCCAGCAGCGTAGGGACAGGGGAAGACGAGCAGTACTTC
D: TRBD1
V: TRBV9
J: TRBJ2-7
size: NA

CDR3: CASSPPYRNYGYTF
DNA: TGTGCCAGCTCACCACCGTACAGGAACTATGGCTACACCTTC
D: NA
V: TRBV18
J: TRBJ1-2
size: NA

CDR3: CAWNGGGDTEAFF
DNA: TGTGCCTGGAACGGAGGGGGAGATACTGAAGCTTTCTTT
D: NA
V: TRBV30
J: TRBJ1-1
size: NA

CDR3: CASSPDRWGSYEQYF
DNA: TGTGCCAGCTCACCAGACAGGTGGGGCTCCTACGAGCAGTACTTC
D: NA
V: TRBV18
J: TRBJ2-7
size: NA

CDR3: CASSFNRGHEQYF
DNA: TGTGCCAGCAGCTTCAACAGGGGTCACGAGCAGTACTTC
D: TRBD1
V: TRBV7-9
J: TRBJ2-7
size: few

CDR3: CASRMGGEITDTQYF
DNA: TGTGCCAGCAGGATGGGAGGGGAGATCACAGATACGCAGTATTTT
D: TRBD2
V: TRBV4-2
J: TRBJ2-3
size: once